A selection of T cell receptor beta chains follows, all from one sample in a study of regulatory T cells in long-lasting Graves disease. One entry per CDR3 protein results from TCRdb running MiXCR on the multiplex PCR reads. The sample has around 420,000 distinct CDR3 sequences, 15% seen once; the top ten hold approximately 22%. This material consisted of peripheral blood mononuclear cells (PBMCs), taken at new diagnosis, from a patient treated with antithyroid drugs. Receptors originate from a female donor with Graves disease. The CDR3 runs from the conserved cysteine through the conserved F or W. D genes are given only for firm matches. Size values are once, few and many counts, or a class for expanded clones, and some rows have none.

TRBV11-2	many	TRBJ2-1	TRBD2	TGTGCCAGCAGTCTTAGCGGGAGGGAAACAAATGAGCAGTTCTTC	CASSLSGRETNEQFF
TRBV12-5	many	TRBJ2-3	TRBD1	TGTGCTAGTGGTTTGGTACCGGGGACAGCGATGGGTTACGGTACGCAGTATTTT	CASGLVPGTAMGYGTQYF
TRBV28	.	TRBJ2-3	TRBD2	TGTGCCAGCAGTTTATGGGACTCACGCGGGAGGGCATCGCTTGTCACAGATACGCAGTATTTT	CASSLWDSRGRASLVTDTQYF
TRBV19	.	TRBJ1-5	.	TGTGCCAGTAGTATTGGACGGTATAGCAATCAGCCCCAGCATTTT	CASSIGRYSNQPQHF
TRBV4-3	few	TRBJ2-3	TRBD2	TGCGCCAGCAGCCAAGATTGGTCCCCCAACGGGAGGGTTACAGATACGCAGTATTTT	CASSQDWSPNGRVTDTQYF
TRBV12-3/TRBV12-4	many	TRBJ2-7	TRBD2	TGTGCCAGCAGTAAGACTAGCGGGCCGGGCGGATCCGACGACTCCTACGAGCAGTACTTC	CASSKTSGPGGSDDSYEQYF
TRBV7-9	once	TRBJ1-5	.	TGTGCCAGCAGCTTAGGGGAGGGACTTAATCAGCCCCAGCATTTT	CASSLGEGLNQPQHF
TRBV27	few	TRBJ1-2	TRBD1	TGTGCCAGCAGTTTAAGGGCGGGACAGGGGTTCGGCTACACCTTC	CASSLRAGQGFGYTF
TRBV10-3	many	TRBJ1-1	.	TGTGCCATCGCTTCCCGGGAACCCCCCCCCACTGAAGCTTTCTTT	CAIASREPPPTEAFF
TRBV27	many	TRBJ2-5	TRBD2	TGTGCCAGCAGTTTTAATAAGGTGCGGGGGGCGAACCAAGAGACCCAGTACTTC	CASSFNKVRGANQETQYF
TRBV25-1	.	TRBJ1-2	.	TGTGCCAGGAAGCAACAATTAAACTATGGCTACACCTTC	CARKQQLNYGYTF
TRBV7-2	many	TRBJ2-1	TRBD2	TGTGCCAGCAGCTTCACTAGCGGGACCACTGAGCAGTTCTTC	CASSFTSGTTEQFF
TRBV28	many	TRBJ2-6	TRBD2	TGTGCCAGCAGCCCGGGACTAGCGGGAGAGCTAGCTGGGGCCAACGTCCTGACTTTC	CASSPGLAGELAGANVLTF
TRBV27	many	TRBJ2-2	TRBD2	TGTGCCAGCAGTCCCGGGGAGGGGAGGAACACCGGGGAGCTGTTTTTT	CASSPGEGRNTGELFF
TRBV5-6	many	TRBJ1-1	TRBD1	TGTGCCAGCACCTTAACCCACAGGGGCGGTGAAGCTTTCTTT	CASTLTHRGGEAFF
TRBV7-9	few	TRBJ1-2	.	TGTGCCAGCAGCTTAGAGGAAAGGGGCGCCTATGGCTACACCTTC	CASSLEERGAYGYTF
TRBV20-1	.	TRBJ2-2	.	TGCAGTGCTAGACGTCGTAGCTCAAAAATCCACGGGGAGCTGTTTTTT	CSARRRSSKIHGELFF
TRBV25-1	.	TRBJ2-5	.	TGTGCCAGCATTATTGGGGAGACCCAGTACTTC	CASIIGETQYF
TRBV6-1	many	TRBJ2-3	.	TGTGCCAGCAGTATACCGGAATCAGGGTCCTACACAGATACGCAGTATTTT	CASSIPESGSYTDTQYF
TRBV5-4	few	TRBJ1-4	.	TGTGCCAGCAGCCTGGGGGTCGGGGTAAGGAATGAAAAACTGTTTTTT	CASSLGVGVRNEKLFF
TRBV7-2	.	TRBJ1-1	.	TGTGCCAGCAGCTTACTAACCGGGACATCGAACACTGAAGCTTTCTTT	CASSLLTGTSNTEAFF
TRBV7-2	many	TRBJ2-5	.	TGTGCCAGCAGCCCCTCCAGGGCCCAAGAGACCCAGTACTTC	CASSPSRAQETQYF
TRBV11-2	many	TRBJ2-3	.	TGTGCCAGCAGCGAAGGGGTATGGATTAGGTCGACAGATACGCAGTATTTT	CASSEGVWIRSTDTQYF
TRBV5-1	many	TRBJ2-5	.	TGTGCCAGCAGCTTAGGGAGCCAAGAGACCCAGTACTTC	CASSLGSQETQYF
TRBV25-1	.	TRBJ2-5	.	TGTGCCAGCAGTGAACCCCGCGAGACCCAGTACTTC	CASSEPRETQYF
TRBV5-5	.	TRBJ1-1	.	TGTGCCAGCAGCCACAAGCAAATCACCGGGAACACTGAAGCTTTCTTT	CASSHKQITGNTEAFF
TRBV20-1	many	TRBJ2-5	.	TGCAGTGCTAGAGATTTGAGGGGGAGTAGGGTCCAGTACTTC	CSARDLRGSRVQYF
TRBV11-3	.	TRBJ2-1	.	TGTGCCAGCAGTTCTTATGGAGGCCGAGTCGATGAGCAGTTCTTC	CASSSYGGRVDEQFF
TRBV6-5	few	TRBJ2-1	.	TGTGCCAGCAGTTACAGGCAGCGGGTGGTTCCTTACGGTCTTGGAAATGAGCAGTTCTTC	CASSYRQRVVPYGLGNEQFF
TRBV2	once	TRBJ2-5	TRBD1	TGTGCCAGCAGGAGCCCAAGGACAGGGGACGAAGAGACCCAGTACTTC	CASRSPRTGDEETQYF
TRBV4-1	few	TRBJ1-2	.	TGCGCCAGCAGCCAAAATCTCTTTAACCCAAACTATGGCTACACCTTC	CASSQNLFNPNYGYTF
TRBV11-2	many	TRBJ2-1	TRBD1	TGTGCCAGCAGCCCAAGGGACAGGGGCTACAATGAGCAGTTCTTC	CASSPRDRGYNEQFF
TRBV7-9	.	TRBJ2-7	TRBD2	TGTGCCAGCAGCTTCACCGGAGGGACTAGCGGGCCAGAGCAGTACTTC	CASSFTGGTSGPEQYF
TRBV27	.	TRBJ2-3	TRBD2	TGTGCCAGCAGTTCTCCTAGCGGGACTACAGATACGCAGTATTTT	CASSSPSGTTDTQYF
TRBV19	many	TRBJ2-5	.	TGTGCCGCCCAGCGGACTCACGGGGCCCAAGAGACCCAGTACTTC	CAAQRTHGAQETQYF
TRBV10-1	.	TRBJ2-1	TRBD1	TGCGCCAGCAGTGAGAATCGAGGGACAGCGATAAATGAGCAGTTCTTC	CASSENRGTAINEQFF
TRBV6-5	many	TRBJ2-1	.	TGTGCCGGCAGTTCAACATGGAATGAGCAGTTCTTC	CAGSSTWNEQFF
TRBV7-2	many	TRBJ2-1	.	TGTGCCAGCAGCCCCGGATTAAGGGTCTTCTACAATGAGCAGTTCTTC	CASSPGLRVFYNEQFF
TRBV3-1	few	TRBJ1-6	.	TGTGCCAGCAGCCAAGACAGGGGCTCACCCCTCCACTTT	CASSQDRGSPLHF
TRBV2	many	TRBJ2-3	TRBD2	TGTGCCAGCAGTGACAGCGGGAGGACTAGCACAGATACGCAGTATTTT	CASSDSGRTSTDTQYF
TRBV4-3	.	TRBJ2-1	TRBD2	TGCGCCAGCAGCCAAGATCTAGCGGGAGCCGATGAGCAGTTCTTC	CASSQDLAGADEQFF
TRBV27	.	TRBJ1-1	.	TGTGCCAGCAGAGACAGTGCTGTGAACACTGAAGCTTTCTTT	CASRDSAVNTEAFF
TRBV7-9	few	TRBJ2-5	.	TGTGCCAGCAGCCTGACACAGGGAGAAGAGACCCAGTACTTC	CASSLTQGEETQYF
TRBV27	.	TRBJ2-3	.	TGTGCCAGTTGGGACATCCTCACAGATACGCAGTATTTT	CASWDILTDTQYF
TRBV30	many	TRBJ1-2	.	TGTGCCTGGAGCCCCCCACTTTATGGCTACACCTTC	CAWSPPLYGYTF
TRBV15	many	TRBJ1-5	.	TGTGCCACCAGCAGAGTTCAGGGAGCCCAGCATTTT	CATSRVQGAQHF
TRBV19	.	TRBJ2-3	.	TGTGCCAGTAGTATAGGCGACCGACGAGCAGATACGCAGTATTTT	CASSIGDRRADTQYF
TRBV5-4	few	TRBJ1-2	.	TGTGCCAGCAGCTTGGCCAAGGGGGGCCCCAGCTATGGCTACACCTTC	CASSLAKGGPSYGYTF
TRBV5-1	few	TRBJ1-4	TRBD1	TGCGCCAGCAGCCAAGGTTCAGGGGGCGAAAAACTGTTTTTT	CASSQGSGGEKLFF
TRBV2	many	TRBJ1-2	.	TGTGCCAGCACCCCAGGAAGGATCACCTATGGCTACACCTTC	CASTPGRITYGYTF
TRBV18	many	TRBJ1-5	TRBD1	TGTGCCAGCTCACCTACAGGGGATCAGCCCCAGCATTTT	CASSPTGDQPQHF
TRBV12-3/TRBV12-4	many	TRBJ2-1	TRBD2	TGTGCCAGCAGTTTTACTAGCGGGTCGAATTCGTATTACAATGAGCAGTTCTTC	CASSFTSGSNSYYNEQFF
TRBV19	.	TRBJ2-1	TRBD2	TGTGCCAGTAGTGAGGTTAGCGGGAGTTGGAATGAGCAGTTCTTC	CASSEVSGSWNEQFF
TRBV2	many	TRBJ1-4	TRBD1	TGTGCCAGCAGTGTTAGGGGGGTGCTAGGGACAGCATATGAAGAAAAACTGTTTTTT	CASSVRGVLGTAYEEKLFF
TRBV20-1	many	TRBJ2-7	.	TGCAGTGCTAGAGATACAGGAGACGAGCAGTACTTC	CSARDTGDEQYF
TRBV10-2	many	TRBJ2-7	.	TGCGCCAGCAGTACACAGGGAACTAACGAGCAGTACTTC	CASSTQGTNEQYF
TRBV10-3	many	TRBJ2-7	.	TGTGCCATCAGTCCGTGGGGGAACCTTTTACGAGAGCAGTACTTC	CAISPWGNLLREQYF
TRBV29-1	few	TRBJ1-1	.	TGCAGCGTTGAAAACCGAGGAATGTACACTGAAGCTTTCTTT	CSVENRGMYTEAFF
TRBV30	many	TRBJ2-5	.	TGTGCCTGGAGTGGCGAACAAGAGACCCAGTACTTC	CAWSGEQETQYF
TRBV20-1	many	TRBJ2-3	.	TGCAGTGCTAGAGATTATTTTGGGCCGCAGGGGACCGCAGATACGCAGTATTTT	CSARDYFGPQGTADTQYF